These 3 T cell receptor beta chains came from one sample sequenced in a study of identical twins. Each CDR3 protein gets one entry after TCRdb re-called the 5' RACE reads with MiXCR. The table has hundreds of thousands of distinct CDR3 sequences, 15% to 20% seen once; the top ten hold around 12%. The data were also submitted as part of a second study, on T cells expressing NK-cell markers.

The sample taken for sequencing was PBMCs. These receptors were collected from a woman aged 18-30 years in good health.

V and J are TRBV7-2 and TRBJ1-5; maybe TRBD1 (6 bases). The V end lost 5 bases, the J end lost 6 bases, and 11 bases lay between the germline ends. The germline V gene encodes CDR1 SGHTA and CDR2 FQGNSA. The CDR3 extends over 13 amino acids. CDR3 residues: CASSELGGQPQHF. Written as DNA, the CDR3 is TGTGCCAGCAGCGAGTTAGGGGGTCAGCCCCAGCATTTT. Full variable domain (remainder filled in from reference TRBV7-2 and TRBJ1-5): GAGVSQSPSNKVTEKGKDVELRCDPISGHTALYWYRQSLGQGLEFLIYFQGNSAPDKSGLPSDRFSAERTGGSVSTLTIQRTQQEDSAVYLCASSELGGQPQHFGDGTRLSIL.

This clonotype occurred a few times. V usage is TRBV20-1 and J usage is TRBJ2-7; 7 bases fit TRBD2. Germline V CDR1 and CDR2: DFQATT, SNEGSKA (reference sequence). V shed 5 bases and J 0 bases; nucleotides not matched to a gene: 13. The CDR3 totals 16 residues. The CDR3 is CSALGMGGSPSYEQYF. The CDR3 DNA reads as TGCAGTGCTCTAGGGATGGGAGGGTCCCCCTCCTACGAGCAGTACTTC.

This clonotype came up many times. The rearrangement uses TRBV7-9 and TRBJ2-3; 8 positions match TRBD2. The CDR3 has 17 amino acids. With V trimmed by 5 bases and J by 4 bases, 14 bases remained unmatched. Per germline, CDR1 SEHNR and CDR2 FQNEAQ (reference sequence). The CDR3 spells CASSPAPSGGRADTQYF. CDR3 nucleotides: TGTGCCAGCAGCCCCGCACCGAGCGGGGGCCGGGCAGATACGCAGTATTTT. Filled out from reference TRBV7-9 and TRBJ2-3, the complete variable domain reads DTGVSQNPRHKITKRGQNVTFRCDPISEHNRLYWYRQTLGQGPEFLTYFQNEAQLEKSRLLSDRFSAERPKGSFSTLEIQRTEQGDSAMYLCASSPAPSGGRADTQYFGPGTRLTVL.